These T cell receptor beta chains were read from a single sample in a study of T cell changes during pregnancy in multiple sclerosis. Here immunoSEQ multiplex PCR was the method, and the copy in TCRdb shows in-frame clones only, minus some. The sample contains about 53,000 clones, 85% to 95% of which appear only once. Sample: CD4+ T cells from peripheral blood mononuclear cells, taken in the third trimester of pregnancy. All receptors come from a female donor with multiple sclerosis, enrolled in a pregnancy study. CDR3s include the opening cysteine and the closing phenylalanine or tryptophan. The D gene is left open where the match is weak. Clone size is stated in some rows and not others, as once, few, many or a class when expanded.

clone size: NA
J gene: TRBJ1-1
D gene: TRBD1
V gene: TRBV9
CDR3 DNA: TGTGCCAGCAGCGTAGACAGGGGTGGCCTAGGGGCTTTCTTT
CDR3 protein: CASSVDRGGLGAFF

clone size: once
J gene: TRBJ2-5
D gene: NA
V gene: TRBV5-1
CDR3 DNA: TGCGCCAGCAGCTTTTACAACCAAGAGACCCAGTACTTC
CDR3 protein: CASSFYNQETQYF

clone size: once
J gene: TRBJ2-1
D gene: NA
V gene: TRBV5-1
CDR3 DNA: TGCGCCAGCAGCACGTTCAGTAATGAGCAGTTCTTC
CDR3 protein: CASSTFSNEQFF

clone size: few
J gene: TRBJ1-1
D gene: TRBD1
V gene: TRBV7-3
CDR3 DNA: TGTGCCAGCAGCCCAGGGGGCGGAGGTACTGAAGCTTTCTTT
CDR3 protein: CASSPGGGGTEAFF

clone size: NA
J gene: TRBJ2-5
D gene: NA
V gene: TRBV15
CDR3 DNA: TGTGCCACCAGCAGGTCCACCTGGAGCGAGACCCAGTACTTC
CDR3 protein: CATSRSTWSETQYF

clone size: NA
J gene: TRBJ1-4
D gene: NA
V gene: TRBV19
CDR3 DNA: TGTGCCAGTAGCGACATCGCCCGACAGGCCCTTCGGGAAAAACTGTTTTTT
CDR3 protein: CASSDIARQALREKLFF

clone size: NA
J gene: TRBJ2-1
D gene: NA
V gene: TRBV7-2
CDR3 DNA: TGTGCCAGCAGCGTTTTACAGGGTCGTACGCAGTTCTTC
CDR3 protein: CASSVLQGRTQFF

clone size: NA
J gene: TRBJ2-1
D gene: TRBD2
V gene: TRBV5-4
CDR3 DNA: TGTGCCAGCAGCTTGGGGACTAGTGACGAGCAGTTCTTC
CDR3 protein: CASSLGTSDEQFF

clone size: NA
J gene: TRBJ2-3
D gene: TRBD1
V gene: TRBV6-5
CDR3 DNA: TGTGCCAGCAGTGAACGGGACAGGGCTACGCAGTATTTT
CDR3 protein: CASSERDRATQYF

clone size: NA
J gene: TRBJ2-7
D gene: NA
V gene: TRBV29-1
CDR3 DNA: TGCAGCGTTGCACAAACCCACTACGAGCAGTACTTC
CDR3 protein: CSVAQTHYEQYF

clone size: NA
J gene: TRBJ2-2
D gene: TRBD2
V gene: TRBV18
CDR3 DNA: TGTGCCAGCTCACCACGACAGACTAGCGGGGCGAACACCGGGGAGCTGTTTTTT
CDR3 protein: CASSPRQTSGANTGELFF

clone size: NA
J gene: TRBJ2-3
D gene: NA
V gene: TRBV6-1
CDR3 DNA: TGTGCCAGCAGTGAAGTTCTCAGGGTGCTAGTAGATACGCAGTATTTT
CDR3 protein: CASSEVLRVLVDTQYF

clone size: NA
J gene: TRBJ2-5
D gene: TRBD1
V gene: TRBV7-3
CDR3 DNA: TGTGCCAGCAGCCCCTCCGGGACAGGGGCAGAGACCCAGTACTTC
CDR3 protein: CASSPSGTGAETQYF

clone size: NA
J gene: TRBJ2-3
D gene: TRBD1
V gene: TRBV5-1
CDR3 DNA: TGCGCCAGCAGCTTCACTGGACAGGGCCACACAGATACGCAGTATTTT
CDR3 protein: CASSFTGQGHTDTQYF

clone size: NA
J gene: TRBJ1-1
D gene: TRBD1
V gene: TRBV6-5
CDR3 DNA: TGTGCCAGCAGTTACGGGACAGGGGGACGACTCACTGAAGCTTTCTTT
CDR3 protein: CASSYGTGGRLTEAFF

clone size: NA
J gene: TRBJ2-3
D gene: NA
V gene: TRBV10-3
CDR3 DNA: TGTGCCATCAGCTCCGGGACTTCCCAGGATACGCAGTATTTT
CDR3 protein: CAISSGTSQDTQYF

clone size: NA
J gene: TRBJ2-1
D gene: TRBD2
V gene: TRBV11-3
CDR3 DNA: TGTGCCAGCAGCCACAAACTAGCGGGGGATTTGGATGAGCAGTTCTTC
CDR3 protein: CASSHKLAGDLDEQFF

clone size: NA
J gene: TRBJ2-4
D gene: TRBD2
V gene: TRBV7-3
CDR3 DNA: TGTGCCAGCAGCTTAGGGACTAGCAACATTCAGTACTTC
CDR3 protein: CASSLGTSNIQYF

clone size: NA
J gene: TRBJ1-2
D gene: NA
V gene: TRBV7-9
CDR3 DNA: TGTGCCAGCAGCTTAGCTCCCGAAAGCAATGGCTACACCTTC
CDR3 protein: CASSLAPESNGYTF

clone size: NA
J gene: TRBJ2-7
D gene: TRBD1
V gene: TRBV7-3
CDR3 DNA: TGTGCCAGCAGCTTACGACAGGGGGCAACCTACGAGCAGTACTTC
CDR3 protein: CASSLRQGATYEQYF

clone size: NA
J gene: TRBJ1-1
D gene: NA
V gene: TRBV28
CDR3 DNA: TGTGCCAGCAGTTTAGGCCGGAGCTTTAACACTGAAGCTTTCTTT
CDR3 protein: CASSLGRSFNTEAFF

clone size: NA
J gene: TRBJ1-2
D gene: NA
V gene: TRBV5-1
CDR3 DNA: TGCGCCAGCAGCTTGGAGGGGCAGGGCTATGGCTACACCTTC
CDR3 protein: CASSLEGQGYGYTF

clone size: NA
J gene: TRBJ1-1
D gene: NA
V gene: TRBV18
CDR3 DNA: TGTGCCAGCTCATATCAAGGGGGGGGATTGAACACTGAAGCTTTCTTT
CDR3 protein: CASSYQGGGLNTEAFF

clone size: NA
J gene: TRBJ2-3
D gene: NA
V gene: TRBV27
CDR3 DNA: TGTGCCAGCAGTTTATCTAGGGGTCGGGGCACAGATACGCAGTATTTT
CDR3 protein: CASSLSRGRGTDTQYF

clone size: NA
J gene: TRBJ1-1
D gene: TRBD1
V gene: TRBV2
CDR3 DNA: TGTGCCAGCAGTGGGGACAGGGGCTTTTTCACTGAAGCTTTCTTT
CDR3 protein: CASSGDRGFFTEAFF

clone size: once
J gene: TRBJ1-1
D gene: NA
V gene: TRBV5-6
CDR3 DNA: TGTGCCAGCAGCTTGGATCTGCGGAACACTGAAGCTTTCTTT
CDR3 protein: CASSLDLRNTEAFF

clone size: once
J gene: TRBJ1-1
D gene: NA
V gene: TRBV27
CDR3 DNA: TGTGCCAGCAGTTTCCTCTTGGCAGGGAAAAACACTGAAGCTTTCTTT
CDR3 protein: CASSFLLAGKNTEAFF

clone size: NA
J gene: TRBJ1-2
D gene: TRBD1
V gene: TRBV5-1
CDR3 DNA: TGCGCCAGCAGCCAAGAGACAGGGGCCGGGATCACTAACTATGGCTACACCTTC
CDR3 protein: CASSQETGAGITNYGYTF

clone size: NA
J gene: TRBJ1-1
D gene: TRBD1
V gene: TRBV5-6
CDR3 DNA: TGTGCCAGCAGTTTTGACAGGGACACTGAAGCTTTCTTT
CDR3 protein: CASSFDRDTEAFF

clone size: NA
J gene: TRBJ2-2
D gene: TRBD2
V gene: TRBV4-2
CDR3 DNA: TGTGCCAGCAGCCAAGATACTAGCGGGGGGCCGTCATACACCGCGAACACCGGGGAGCTGTTTTTT
CDR3 protein: CASSQDTSGGPSYTANTGELFF

clone size: NA
J gene: TRBJ1-1
D gene: NA
V gene: TRBV4-1
CDR3 DNA: TGCGCCAGCAGCCAGGCACGGCTCGGGTCTCCCAACCCTGAAGCTTTCTTT
CDR3 protein: CASSQARLGSPNPEAFF

clone size: NA
J gene: TRBJ1-1
D gene: NA
V gene: TRBV20-1
CDR3 DNA: TGCAGTGAGGGAGGGGTAGAAGCTTTCTTT
CDR3 protein: CSEGGVEAFF